These 8 T cell receptor beta chains were all obtained from the same sample, sequenced in a study of blood T cell repertoires in COVID-19. The table came from immunoSEQ multiplex PCR; TCRdb's copy has only in-frame clones and leaves some out. Here the sample spans 62,000 or so clones, 80% to 90% being singletons. The sequenced sample consisted of peripheral blood. These receptors all come from a woman aged 60-75 years with acute or convalescent COVID-19.

The rearrangement joins TRBV6-5 to TRBJ2-7, with D perhaps matching TRBD2 (5 bases). The CDR3 runs to 15 residues. Germline-derived CDR1 and CDR2 are MNHEY and SVGAGI. Trimming removed 6 bases from V and 5 bases from J, with 20 bases in between. The CDR3 loop reads CASRTTRLGIHEQYF. The CDR3 region has the DNA TGTGCCAGCAGGACGACCCGCCTCGGGATCCACGAGCAGTACTTC.

Written as DNA, the CDR3 is TGTGCCAGTACCAACAGGGGGAGCTCTGGAAACACCATATATTTT. This gives the protein CASTNRGSSGNTIYF. The genes are TRBV19 and TRBJ1-3; 8 bases agree with TRBD1. Per germline, CDR1 LNHDA and CDR2 SQIVND (reference sequence). The CDR3 totals 15 residues. Trimming removed 7 bases from V and 0 bases from J; junction bases left unmatched: 5.

V gene TRBV19 combines with J gene TRBJ1-2, with D maybe TRBD1 (6 bases). This CDR3 spans 16 amino acids. V lost 5 bases to trimming and J lost 2 bases, with 18 bases between them. From germline, CDR1 is LNHDA and CDR2 SQIVND (reference sequence). CDR3 in amino acids: CASSAEGGGVNYGYTF. CDR3 sequence (DNA): TGTGCCAGTAGTGCCGAAGGGGGGGGAGTAAACTATGGCTACACCTTC.

This rearrangement joins TRBV12-3 or TRBV12-4 to TRBJ1-2; TRBD1 might be the D (6 bases). This CDR3 contains 13 residues. V lost 7 bases to trimming and J lost 8 bases, with 17 bases between them. The CDR3: CASTLQGKIGYTF. The CDR3 coding sequence is TGTGCCAGCACCCTTCAGGGGAAGATCGGCTACACCTTC.

The chain recombines TRBV5-4 with TRBJ1-1; D possibly corresponds to TRBD1 (5 bases). Germline values: CDR1 SGHNT, CDR2 YYREEE (reference sequence). Trimming took off 3 bases at V and 4 bases at J, with 7 bases between the two ends. CDR3 length: 12 amino acids. CDR3 sequence reads: CASSWGGTEAFF. The CDR3 DNA follows: TGTGCCAGCAGCTGGGGGGGCACTGAAGCTTTCTTT.

The chain joins TRBV18 to TRBJ1-1, with D tentatively TRBD1 (5 bases). Germline V CDR1 and CDR2: KGHSH, LQKENI. This CDR3 is built from 15 residues. V dropped 1 base and J dropped 3 bases, with 12 bases sitting between them. The CDR3 DNA reads TGTGCCAGCTCACCACGCCTTACGGGGGACACTGAAGCTTTCTTT. Amino acids: CASSPRLTGDTEAFF. Full variable domain (outside the CDR3, taken from reference TRBV18 and TRBJ1-1): NAGVMQNPRHLVRRRGQEARLRCSPMKGHSHVYWYRQLPEEGLKFMVYLQKENIIDESGMPKERFSAEFPKEGPSILRIQQVVRGDSAAYFCASSPRLTGDTEAFFGQGTRLTVV.

The V call is TRBV18, the J call TRBJ1-2, with 11 bases lining up with TRBD1. This CDR3 spans 14 amino acids. CDR1 and CDR2 from the germline V gene are KGHSH and LQKENI. With V trimmed by 0 bases and J by 9 bases, 3 bases remained unmatched. The CDR3 DNA sequence: TGTGCCAGCTCACCACCGGGACAGGGGGGAAGCTACACCTTC. Amino acids: CASSPPGQGGSYTF. Together with reference TRBV18 and TRBJ1-2, the CDR3 gives the full variable domain: NAGVMQNPRHLVRRRGQEARLRCSPMKGHSHVYWYRQLPEEGLKFMVYLQKENIIDESGMPKERFSAEFPKEGPSILRIQQVVRGDSAAYFCASSPPGQGGSYTFGSGTRLTVV.

Only one count was recorded for this clone. The rearrangement uses TRBV5-4 and TRBJ1-2; D possibly corresponds to TRBD1 (5 bases). Trimming shortened V by 0 bases and J by 1 base, and 10 bases separated the two germline ends. CDR3 length: 15 residues. Germline V gives CDR1 SGHNT, CDR2 YYREEE (reference sequence). The CDR3 protein is CASSLVTANNYGYTF. The CDR3 region has the DNA TGTGCCAGCAGCTTGGTGACAGCGAATAACTATGGCTACACCTTC.